Below are 21 T cell receptor beta chains sequenced from a single sample in a study of Graves' ophthalmopathy and Graves' hyperthyroidism. RNA transcripts were the template, and TCR beta CDR3 regions were amplified from them. An initial RT-PCR round employing HTBI primers preceded a second-round multiplex PCR. TCRdb reprocessed the multiplex PCR reads via MiXCR and lists one record per CDR3 protein. The sample has more than 1,000,000 distinct CDR3 sequences, 35% to 40% seen once. Sequenced material: peripheral blood or thyroid tissue (not recorded which). These receptors came from an adult man with Graves' hyperthyroidism.

This clonotype was seen only a few times. The CDR3 DNA reads as TGTGCCAGCAGTGCTGGACAGGGTCGGGATCAGCCCCAGCATTTT. The encoded protein is CASSAGQGRDQPQHF. This chain joins TRBV6-5 and TRBJ1-5, with 8 bases identical to TRBD1. Germline V gene sequence: CDR1 MNHEY, CDR2 SVGAGI. CDR3 length: 15 residues. V lost 5 bases to trimming and J lost 5 bases; unmatched junction nucleotides: 8.

There are a few counts of this clonotype. J is TRBJ2-6 and V is TRBV4-2; perhaps D is TRBD1 or TRBD2 (5 bases each). V lost 1 base and J 4 bases, leaving 11 bases between the germline ends. CDR3 size: 16 residues. CDR1 is LGHNA and CDR2 is YNFKEQ in the germline V gene. Here the CDR3 reads CASSQVGALGANVLTF. The CDR3 coding sequence is TGTGCCAGCAGCCAAGTCGGGGCTCTGGGGGCCAACGTCCTGACTTTC.

The chain combines TRBV7-9 with TRBJ1-5; 10 bases are a match to TRBD1. Germline loops: CDR1 SEHNR, CDR2 FQNEAQ (reference sequence). The CDR3 spans 15 residues. The junction had 9 bases not matched to a gene; V was cut back by 2 bases and J by 11 bases. The CDR3 DNA follows: TGTGCCAGCAGCTTACGACAGGGGGCGAAAGAGACCCAGCATTTT. It specifies CASSLRQGAKETQHF.

V usage is TRBV5-6 and J usage is TRBJ1-2; maybe TRBD1 (6 bases). V was shortened by 4 bases and J by 4 bases, with 14 bases between the two germline ends. CDR1 is SGHDT, CDR2 YYEEEE, per germline. This CDR3 contains 14 residues. DNA of the CDR3: TGTGCCAGCAGCAGAGCCGGGACATCCTATGGCTACACCTTC. This gives the protein CASSRAGTSYGYTF.

This clonotype appeared many times. The rearrangement uses TRBV11-2 and TRBJ1-6; D is perhaps TRBD1 (6 bases). Trimming took 5 bases from V and 10 from J, leaving 15 bases between them. Germline V gene sequence: CDR1 SGHAT, CDR2 FQNNGV. This CDR3 has 14 amino acids. CDR3 loop: CASSPGTTGSPLHF. For the CDR3, the DNA is TGTGCCAGCAGCCCTGGGACGACAGGATCACCCCTCCACTTT.

A word on this clonotype: One base away lies a much larger clone, so this may be a sequencing read error. Given the absence of the conserved phenylalanine or tryptophan at the CDR3 end, a read error is likely. The rearrangement links TRBV6-5 to TRBJ2-5; no clear D. V lost 8 bases to trimming and J lost 1 base, with 8 bases between them. Germline assignment: CDR1 MNHEY and CDR2 SVGAGI. This CDR3 comprises 12 residues. CDR3 sequence reads: CASGAIQETQYS. CDR3 coding DNA: TGTGCCAGCGGAGCTATCCAAGAGACCCAGTACTCC.

The J gene is TRBJ2-5, the V gene TRBV2, with a tentative D call TRBD2 (5 bases). V gave up 6 bases and J gave up 0 bases, with 17 bases separating them. Germline V gene lookup returns CDR1 SNHLY and CDR2 FYNNEI. The CDR3 covers 16 residues. CDR3 sequence: CASSLLRRMYQETQYF. CDR3 nucleotide sequence: TGTGCCAGCAGCCTACTTCGGAGGATGTACCAAGAGACCCAGTACTTC.

J is TRBJ1-2 and V is TRBV7-9; D might be TRBD1 (6 bases). Trimming stripped 10 bases from V and 1 base from J, with 16 bases between. Germline CDR1 and CDR2: SEHNR and FQNEAQ (reference sequence). The CDR3 spans 14 residues. The DNA for the CDR3 is TGTGCCACTGAACGGGACAACGTTAACTATGGCTACACCTTC. Residues: CATERDNVNYGYTF.

This clonotype was seen at least ten times. The chain employs TRBV15 and TRBJ2-7; D is unclear. The V end was cut by 1 base, the J end by 2 bases, with 9 bases between. This CDR3 has 14 residues. Germline CDR1 reads LNHNV; CDR2 reads YYDKDF (reference sequence). The CDR3 nucleotides read TGTGCCACCAGCAGAGCGGCAGGAACCTACGAGCAGTACTTC. It specifies CATSRAAGTYEQYF.

The rearrangement joins TRBV27 to TRBJ2-2; D gene uncertain. Germline CDR1 and CDR2: MNHEY and SMNVEV (reference sequence). Trimming took 3 bases from V and 4 from J, leaving 15 bases between them. The CDR3 is 16 residues long. Written as DNA, the CDR3 is TGTGCCAGCAGTTTTAAGGTGGCAGCATTCACCGGGGAGCTGTTTTTT. This translates into CASSFKVAAFTGELFF.

This chain uses TRBV9 with TRBJ2-7; 9 bases are a match to TRBD1. J gave up 2 bases and V 3 bases, and 6 bases lay outside the gene matches. The length of the CDR3 is 15 residues. Germline V lookup: CDR1 SGDLS, CDR2 YYNGEE. The CDR3 here is CASSDRDRAPYEQYF. The CDR3 nucleotides are TGTGCCAGCAGCGACCGGGACAGGGCACCCTACGAGCAGTACTTC.

This clonotype was picked up a small number of times. This sequence joins TRBV30 and TRBJ1-6, with a possible D match to TRBD1 (5 bases). Trimming pared 2 bases from V and 6 bases from J, leaving 8 bases between. CDR1 is GTSNPN, CDR2 SVGIG, per germline (reference sequence). The length of the CDR3 is 13 residues. This CDR3 reads CAWSSGTNSPLHF. The CDR3 nucleotides read TGTGCCTGGAGTTCCGGGACTAATTCACCCCTCCACTTT.

The rearrangement joins TRBV10-3 to TRBJ2-2; 10 positions agree with TRBD2. Germline V gene sequence: CDR1 ENHRY, CDR2 SYGVKD. The trim removed 2 bases at V and 0 bases at J, leaving 3 bases unmatched. The CDR3 consists of 17 residues. CDR3 DNA: TGTGCCATCAGTGAGCCGACTAGCGGGTCGAACACCGGGGAGCTGTTTTTT. It yields the protein CAISEPTSGSNTGELFF.

Remarks on this clonotype: This clone may be a read error of a much larger clone one base away. This sequence joins TRBV7-2 and TRBJ1-5; 8 nucleotides agree with TRBD1. The CDR3 is made up of 14 amino acids. The V and J ends lost 5 bases and 9 bases, in that order; junction bases with no gene match: 9. Germline V gene data show CDR1 as SGHTA and CDR2 as FQGNSA. CDR3 in amino acids: CASSLTGGDRPQHF. As DNA, the CDR3 is TGTGCCAGCAGCCTAACAGGGGGAGATCGGCCCCAGCATTTT.

The gene calls are TRBV20-1 and TRBJ2-5, with D possibly TRBD1 on 6 matching bases. Germline assignment: CDR1 DFQATT and CDR2 SNEGSKA (reference sequence). The germline V and J ends were trimmed by 6 bases and 2 bases, with 16 bases remaining between them. The CDR3 runs to 14 residues. CDR3 sequence (DNA): TGCAGTGCCCTCCTCCGGGACATGCAAGAGACCCAGTACTTC. It encodes CSALLRDMQETQYF.

The rearrangement uses TRBV20-1 and TRBJ2-7; TRBD2 matches 7 bases. V trimming: 4 bases; J trimming: 3 bases; junction bases outside the gene matches: 3. Germline V gene data show CDR1 as DFQATT and CDR2 as SNEGSKA (reference sequence). This CDR3 is built from 12 residues. In DNA form, the CDR3 reads TGCAGTGCTAAGGGACTATACTACGAGCAGTACTTC. This gives the protein CSAKGLYYEQYF.

This clonotype was detected ten times or more. The V gene is TRBV15, the J gene TRBJ2-5; weak D call: TRBD1 (5 bases). Trimming left V 5 bases short and J 2 bases short, with 12 bases between. This CDR3 is built from 14 residues. Germline V gene sequence: CDR1 LNHNV, CDR2 YYDKDF (reference sequence). CDR3 nucleotides: TGTGCCACCAGCCGAACCGACAGACAAGAGACCCAGTACTTC. It yields the protein CATSRTDRQETQYF.

The chain employs TRBV5-1 and TRBJ2-7; TRBD1 might be the D (5 bases). Germline values: CDR1 SGHRS, CDR2 YFSETQ. There are 14 residues in the CDR3. V was clipped by 0 bases and J by 5 bases, with 12 bases between them. In DNA form, the CDR3 reads TGCGCCAGCAGCTTGGGCAGGGTGGTAAACGAGCAGTACTTC. This codes for CASSLGRVVNEQYF.

This clonotype has ten or more counts. The J gene is TRBJ2-7, the V gene TRBV7-9; D ambiguous. The CDR3 consists of 15 residues. CDR1 is SEHNR, CDR2 FQNEAQ, per germline (reference sequence). V shed 5 bases and J shed 1 base, with 15 bases lying between them. This CDR3 is CASSPASMISYEQYF. CDR3 DNA: TGTGCCAGCAGCCCGGCCAGCATGATTTCCTACGAGCAGTACTTC.

The sample holds many counts of this clonotype. The chain couples TRBV24-1 to TRBJ2-2, with 8 nucleotides matching TRBD2. Germline V gene lookup returns CDR1 KGHDR and CDR2 SFDVKD. V shed 7 bases and J 7 bases; nucleotides not matched to a gene: 4. This CDR3 region has 13 residues. The CDR3 bases are TGTGCCACCAGAGGACTAGCTTTCGGGGAGCTGTTTTTT. Amino acids: CATRGLAFGELFF.

This clonotype has a count of ten or more. The J gene is TRBJ2-5, the V gene TRBV29-1; 8 bases line up with TRBD1. The CDR3 extends over 13 amino acids. J gave up 5 bases and V 3 bases, and 5 bases lay outside the gene matches. CDR1 is SQVTM and CDR2 is ANQGSEA in the germline V gene. CDR3 protein: CSVDRTGLETQYF. CDR3 DNA sequence: TGCAGCGTTGACAGGACAGGGTTGGAGACCCAGTACTTC.